The source of this T cell receptor beta chain is a study of T-cell reconstitution after alpha-beta-depleted transplantation in children. The TCRbeta library incorporated unique molecular identifiers. Each CDR3 protein is one row after TCRdb ran MiXCR on the PCR reads. The table lists some 300,000 distinct CDR3 sequences, roughly 7.8% of them singletons. This clonotype was seen repeatedly, ten times or more. Its target is unknown. Findings of the study overall: The high TCRbeta diversity at day 60 in some patients came from surviving recipient T cells and thymic progenitors. A year had passed since transplant, and T-cell counts and diversity by then came mostly from newly produced T cells. Reportedly, roughly two months post-transplant, alpha-beta T cells arose from several hundred expanded graft clones.

This CDR3 has 15 amino acids. Trimming removed 0 bases from V and 4 bases from J; junction bases left unmatched: 6. Per germline, CDR1 SGHRS and CDR2 YFSETQ. The chain couples TRBV5-1 to TRBJ1-2, with 7 nucleotides matching TRBD1. The starting material was peripheral blood, obtained 360 days after TCRalphabeta/CD19-depleted stem cell transplant. This sequence was found in a female patient between 2 and 10 years old who had a stem cell transplant for Fanconi anemia, so the T cells may come from the graft donor. The CDR3 here is CASSLAGQEVYGYTF. Written as DNA, the CDR3 is TGCGCCAGCAGCTTGGCCGGACAGGAGGTCTATGGCTACACCTTC.